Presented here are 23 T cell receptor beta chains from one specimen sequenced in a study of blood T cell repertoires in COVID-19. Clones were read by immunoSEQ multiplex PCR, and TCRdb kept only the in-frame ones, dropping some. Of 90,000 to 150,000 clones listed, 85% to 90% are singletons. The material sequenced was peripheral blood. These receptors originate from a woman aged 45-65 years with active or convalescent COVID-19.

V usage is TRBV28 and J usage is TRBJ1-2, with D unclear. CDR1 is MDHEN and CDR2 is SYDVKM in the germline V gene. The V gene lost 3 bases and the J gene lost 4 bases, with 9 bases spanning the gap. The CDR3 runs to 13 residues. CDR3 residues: CASSFERAYGYTF. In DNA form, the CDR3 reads TGTGCCAGCAGTTTTGAGAGGGCCTATGGCTACACCTTC.

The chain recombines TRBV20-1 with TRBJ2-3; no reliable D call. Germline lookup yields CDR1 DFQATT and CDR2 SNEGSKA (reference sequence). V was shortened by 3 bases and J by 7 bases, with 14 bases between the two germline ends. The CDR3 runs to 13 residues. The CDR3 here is CSASSPATNTQYF. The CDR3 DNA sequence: TGCAGTGCTAGTAGCCCGGCCACTAATACGCAGTATTTT.

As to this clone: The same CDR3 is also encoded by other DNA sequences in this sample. CDR3 sequence: CASSPDRGTDTQYF. The CDR3 DNA sequence: TGTGCCAGCTCTCCGGACAGAGGCACAGATACGCAGTATTTT. J is TRBJ2-3 and V is TRBV18; D is perhaps TRBD1 (6 bases). Germline V gene sequence: CDR1 KGHSH, CDR2 LQKENI. The V gene lost 6 bases and the J gene lost 1 base, with 11 bases spanning the gap. The CDR3 sequence is 14 residues long.

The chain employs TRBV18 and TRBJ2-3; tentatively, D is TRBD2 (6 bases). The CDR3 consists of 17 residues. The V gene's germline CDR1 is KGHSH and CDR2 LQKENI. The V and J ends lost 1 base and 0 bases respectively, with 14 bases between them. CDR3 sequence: CASSPRASVPSTDTQYF. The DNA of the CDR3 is TGTGCCAGCTCACCACGGGCTAGCGTTCCTAGCACAGATACGCAGTATTTT.

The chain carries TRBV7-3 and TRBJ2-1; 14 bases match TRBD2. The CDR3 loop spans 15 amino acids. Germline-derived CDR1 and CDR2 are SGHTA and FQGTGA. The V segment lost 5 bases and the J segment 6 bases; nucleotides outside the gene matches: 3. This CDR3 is CASSKGTSGSNEQFF. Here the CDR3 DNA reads TGTGCCAGCAGCAAAGGGACTAGCGGGAGCAATGAGCAGTTCTTC.

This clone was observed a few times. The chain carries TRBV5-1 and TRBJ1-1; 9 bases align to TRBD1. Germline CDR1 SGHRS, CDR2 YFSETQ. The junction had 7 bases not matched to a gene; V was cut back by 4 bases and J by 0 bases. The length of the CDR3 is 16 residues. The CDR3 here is CASSPRTGAMNTEAFF. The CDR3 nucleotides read TGCGCCAGCAGCCCGCGGACAGGGGCCATGAACACTGAAGCTTTCTTT. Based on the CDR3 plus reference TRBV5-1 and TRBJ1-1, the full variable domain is KAGVTQTPRYLIKTRGQQVTLSCSPISGHRSVSWYQQTPGQGLQFLFEYFSETQRNKGNFPGRFSGRQFSNSRSEMNVSTLELGDSALYLCASSPRTGAMNTEAFFGQGTRLTVV.

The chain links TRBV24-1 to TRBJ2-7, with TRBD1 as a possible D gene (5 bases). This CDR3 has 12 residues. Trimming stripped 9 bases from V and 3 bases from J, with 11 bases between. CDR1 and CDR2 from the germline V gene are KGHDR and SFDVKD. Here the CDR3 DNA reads TGTGCCACCCAGGGTCCCGACTACGAGCAGTACTTC. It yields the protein CATQGPDYEQYF.

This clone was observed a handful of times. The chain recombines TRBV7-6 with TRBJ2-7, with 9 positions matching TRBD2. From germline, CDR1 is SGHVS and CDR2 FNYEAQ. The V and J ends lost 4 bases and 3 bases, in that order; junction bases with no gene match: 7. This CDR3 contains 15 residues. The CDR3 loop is CASSSPGLANYEQYF. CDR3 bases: TGTGCCAGCAGCTCCCCGGGACTAGCAAACTACGAGCAGTACTTC.

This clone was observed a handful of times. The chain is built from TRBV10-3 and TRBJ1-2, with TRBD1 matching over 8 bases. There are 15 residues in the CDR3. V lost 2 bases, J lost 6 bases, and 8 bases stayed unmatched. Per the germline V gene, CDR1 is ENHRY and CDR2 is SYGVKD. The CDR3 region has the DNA TGTGCCATCAGTGAGGCACAGGGGGGATATGATGGCTACACCTTC. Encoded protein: CAISEAQGGYDGYTF.

CDR3 protein: CASSLGISSGEQFF. CDR3 sequence (DNA): TGTGCCAGCAGCTTAGGTATCAGTTCTGGTGAGCAGTTCTTC. The V and J genes are TRBV7-2 and TRBJ2-1; no clear D gene. Trimming cost V 1 base and J 9 bases, with 13 bases left between them. The CDR3 is 14 residues long. Germline values: CDR1 SGHTA, CDR2 FQGNSA. Complete variable domain (other parts from reference TRBV7-2 and TRBJ2-1): GAGVSQSPSNKVTEKGKDVELRCDPISGHTALYWYRQSLGQGLEFLIYFQGNSAPDKSGLPSDRFSAERTGGSVSTLTIQRTQQEDSAVYLCASSLGISSGEQFFGPGTRLTVL.

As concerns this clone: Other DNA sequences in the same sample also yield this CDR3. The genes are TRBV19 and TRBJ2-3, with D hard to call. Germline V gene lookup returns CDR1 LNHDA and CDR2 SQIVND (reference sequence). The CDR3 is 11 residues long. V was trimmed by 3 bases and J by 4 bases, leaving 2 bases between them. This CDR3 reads CASSISDTQYF. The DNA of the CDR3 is TGTGCCAGTAGTATCTCAGATACGCAGTATTTT.

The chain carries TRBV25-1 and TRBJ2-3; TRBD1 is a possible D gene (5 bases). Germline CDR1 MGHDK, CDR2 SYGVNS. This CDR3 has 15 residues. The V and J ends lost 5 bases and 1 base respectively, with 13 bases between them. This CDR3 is CASSTGALRTDTQYF. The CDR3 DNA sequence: TGTGCCAGCAGTACAGGTGCCCTTCGCACAGATACGCAGTATTTT.

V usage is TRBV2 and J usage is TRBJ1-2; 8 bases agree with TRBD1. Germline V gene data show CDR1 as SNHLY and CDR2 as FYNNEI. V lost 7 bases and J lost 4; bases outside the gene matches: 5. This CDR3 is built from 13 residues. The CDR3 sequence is CASKWDRTYGYTF. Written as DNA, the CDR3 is TGTGCCAGCAAGTGGGACAGGACCTATGGCTACACCTTC.

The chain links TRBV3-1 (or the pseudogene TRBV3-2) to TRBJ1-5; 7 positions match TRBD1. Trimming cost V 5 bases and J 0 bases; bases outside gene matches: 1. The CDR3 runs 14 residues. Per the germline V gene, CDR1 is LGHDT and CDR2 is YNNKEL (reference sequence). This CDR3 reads CASSTGDSNQPQHF. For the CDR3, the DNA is TGTGCCAGCAGCACAGGGGATAGCAATCAGCCCCAGCATTTT.

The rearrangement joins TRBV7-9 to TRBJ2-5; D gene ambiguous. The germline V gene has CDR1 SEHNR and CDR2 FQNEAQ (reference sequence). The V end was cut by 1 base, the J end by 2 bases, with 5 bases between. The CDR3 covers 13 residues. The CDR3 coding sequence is TGTGCCAGCAGCTTAGAGACACAAGAGACCCAGTACTTC. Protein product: CASSLETQETQYF.

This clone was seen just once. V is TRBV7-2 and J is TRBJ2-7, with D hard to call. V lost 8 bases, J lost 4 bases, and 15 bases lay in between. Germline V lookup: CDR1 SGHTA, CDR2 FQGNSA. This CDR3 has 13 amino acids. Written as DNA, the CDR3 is TGTGCCAGCGGCGCCGTGGCGGTATACGAGCAGTACTTC. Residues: CASGAVAVYEQYF.

As DNA, the CDR3 is TGCAGTGCGCGCAATGAAAAACTGTTTTTT. Amino acids: CSARNEKLFF. This chain connects TRBV20-1 to TRBJ1-4; D gene ambiguous. V lost 6 bases and J lost 5, with 4 bases in between. This CDR3 has 10 amino acids. Germline CDR1 DFQATT, CDR2 SNEGSKA (reference sequence).

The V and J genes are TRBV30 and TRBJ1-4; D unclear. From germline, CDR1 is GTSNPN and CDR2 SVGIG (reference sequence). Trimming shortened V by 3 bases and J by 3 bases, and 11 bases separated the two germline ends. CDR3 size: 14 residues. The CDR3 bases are TGTGCCTGGAGGAGGGTGTTGGCTAATGAAAAACTGTTTTTT. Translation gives CAWRRVLANEKLFF.

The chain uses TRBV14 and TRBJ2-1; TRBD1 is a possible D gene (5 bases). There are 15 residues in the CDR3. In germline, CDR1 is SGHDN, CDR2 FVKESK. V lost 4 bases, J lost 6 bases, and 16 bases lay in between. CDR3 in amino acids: CASSPLVVQGNEQFF. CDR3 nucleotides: TGTGCCAGCAGCCCCCTCGTAGTCCAGGGCAATGAGCAGTTCTTC. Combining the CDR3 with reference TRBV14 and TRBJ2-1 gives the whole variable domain EAGVTQFPSHSVIEKGQTVTLRCDPISGHDNLYWYRRVMGKEIKFLLHFVKESKQDESGMPNNRFLAERTGGTYSTLKVQPAELEDSGVYFCASSPLVVQGNEQFFGPGTRLTVL.

The CDR3 DNA follows: TGTGCCAGCAGCCAAGACGCTAGGACTAGCGGGAGCCGGTACAATGAGCAGTTCTTC. This translates into CASSQDARTSGSRYNEQFF. V gene TRBV4-2 combines with J gene TRBJ2-1; 13 nucleotides line up with TRBD2. Germline V CDR1 and CDR2: LGHNA, YNFKEQ. The CDR3 consists of 19 residues. Trimming at V came to 0 bases and at J to 4 bases, leaving 9 bases not matched to a gene.

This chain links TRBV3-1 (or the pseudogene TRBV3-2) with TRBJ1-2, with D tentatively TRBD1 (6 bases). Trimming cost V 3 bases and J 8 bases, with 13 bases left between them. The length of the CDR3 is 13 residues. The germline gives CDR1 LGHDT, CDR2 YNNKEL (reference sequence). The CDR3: CASSQMETGGYTF. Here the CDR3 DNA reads TGTGCCAGCAGCCAGATGGAGACAGGAGGCTACACCTTC.

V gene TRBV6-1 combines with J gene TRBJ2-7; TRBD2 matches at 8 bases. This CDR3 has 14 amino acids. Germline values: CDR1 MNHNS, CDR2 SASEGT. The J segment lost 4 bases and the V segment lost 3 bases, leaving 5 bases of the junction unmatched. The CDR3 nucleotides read TGTGCCAGCAGTGATACGGGAGGGCCATACGAGCAGTACTTC. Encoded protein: CASSDTGGPYEQYF.

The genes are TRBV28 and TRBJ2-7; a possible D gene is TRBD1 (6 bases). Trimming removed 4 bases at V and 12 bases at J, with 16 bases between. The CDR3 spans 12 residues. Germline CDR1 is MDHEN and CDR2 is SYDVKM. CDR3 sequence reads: CASSSGDNHLYF. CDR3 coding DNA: TGTGCCAGCAGTTCAGGGGACAACCACCTGTACTTC.